These 14 T cell receptor beta chains came from one sample sequenced in a study of CD8 T cells in ankylosing spondylitis. A single record per CDR3 protein comes from TCRdb applying MiXCR to the 5' RACE reads. The data hold roughly 150,000 distinct CDR3 sequences, with 30% to 35% observed a single time. The sequenced sample was synovial fluid, either unsorted or a sorted T cell fraction (not recorded which). Source of these receptors: a male donor with ankylosing spondylitis.

This clonotype was seen just once. The chain couples TRBV29-1 to TRBJ1-2, with D possibly being TRBD1 (6 bases). The CDR3 has 16 amino acids. Per the germline V gene, CDR1 is SQVTM and CDR2 is ANQGSEA. V was clipped by 2 bases and J by 4 bases, with 20 bases between them. The CDR3 is CSVEFGPRQALYGYTF. The CDR3 coding sequence is TGCAGCGTTGAATTCGGTCCCAGACAGGCCCTCTATGGCTACACCTTC.

The chain has TRBV18 and TRBJ1-3; D not certain. Trimming stripped 2 bases from V and 0 bases from J, with 11 bases between. The germline gives CDR1 KGHSH, CDR2 LQKENI. The CDR3 spans 16 residues. For the CDR3, the DNA is TGTGCCAGCTCACCAGGGCAGCCGATCTCTGGAAACACCATATATTTT. This translates into CASSPGQPISGNTIYF.

This clonotype was seen a few times. The chain uses TRBV28 and TRBJ1-1; D is ambiguous. CDR1 is MDHEN and CDR2 is SYDVKM in the germline V gene. This CDR3 has 14 residues. Trimming took 6 bases from V and 1 from J, leaving 12 bases between them. As DNA, the CDR3 is TGTGCCAGCAGCTCCCTAAGAGGGAACACTGAAGCTTTCTTT. It is translated as CASSSLRGNTEAFF.

This clonotype occurred once. The V call is TRBV6-5, the J call TRBJ2-6; D is unclear. V was clipped by 0 bases and J by 2 bases, with 5 bases between them. Germline V gene lookup returns CDR1 MNHEY and CDR2 SVGAGI. This CDR3 region has 15 residues. The CDR3 spells CASSYSEAGANVLTF. The CDR3 region has the DNA TGTGCCAGCAGTTACTCCGAGGCTGGGGCCAACGTCCTGACTTTC.

This clonotype was detected many times. CDR3 nucleotide sequence: TGTGCCTGGAGTGAGGGGTCTCACACTGAAGCTTTCTTT. Amino acids: CAWSEGSHTEAFF. The rearrangement links TRBV30 to TRBJ1-1; D perhaps matches TRBD1 (5 bases). The length of the CDR3 is 13 residues. Per the germline V gene, CDR1 is GTSNPN and CDR2 is SVGIG (reference sequence). Between the trimmed V and J ends, which lost 1 base and 3 bases, there was a span of 9 bases.

This clonotype has just a few counts. The CDR3 sequence is CASSLRAVGETQYF. Written as DNA, the CDR3 is TGTGCCAGCAGCTTAAGAGCAGTCGGAGAGACCCAGTACTTC. The chain employs TRBV7-8 and TRBJ2-5; D call uncertain. Germline V CDR1 and CDR2: SGHVS, FQNEAQ. V was pared by 2 bases and J by 4 bases, with 11 bases between. The CDR3 has 14 residues.

The rearrangement joins TRBV12-3 or TRBV12-4 to TRBJ2-7; D is ambiguous. The CDR3 loop spans 11 amino acids. V gave up 9 bases and J gave up 4 bases, with 10 bases separating them. CDR3 loop: CARSGAYEQYF. CDR3 bases: TGTGCCAGGAGTGGAGCTTACGAGCAGTACTTC.

The V call is TRBV2, the J call TRBJ1-2; TRBD1 is a possible D gene (5 bases). Trimming stripped 6 bases from V and 13 bases from J, with 15 bases between. Germline values: CDR1 SNHLY, CDR2 FYNNEI. CDR3 length: 11 residues. The CDR3 nucleotides read TGTGCCAGCAGCCAAGACAGTCGCTGCACCTTC. Protein product: CASSQDSRCTF.

This clonotype was observed many times. J is TRBJ2-2 and V is TRBV29-1, with 7 bases fitting TRBD2. From germline, CDR1 is SQVTM and CDR2 ANQGSEA. After removal of 1 base from V and 5 bases from J, the junction contained 4 bases not matched to a gene. The CDR3 extends over 14 amino acids. CDR3 sequence reads: CSVEVARGTGELFF. DNA of the CDR3: TGCAGCGTTGAAGTTGCGCGGGGGACCGGGGAGCTGTTTTTT.

V usage is TRBV11-3 and J usage is TRBJ2-3; D uncertain. The ends were cut back, 5 bases at V and 2 bases at J, with 8 bases in the middle. The V gene's germline CDR1 is SGHNT and CDR2 YENEEA. The CDR3 covers 13 residues. The CDR3 loop is CASSQDVTDTQYF. As DNA, the CDR3 is TGTGCCAGCAGCCAGGACGTCACAGATACGCAGTATTTT.

The V gene is TRBV12-3 or TRBV12-4, the J gene TRBJ2-5, with D uncertain. Trimming left V 2 bases short and J 4 bases short, with 5 bases between. The CDR3 has 12 amino acids. The CDR3 sequence: CASSLRPETQYF. The CDR3 nucleotides read TGTGCCAGCAGTTTACGCCCAGAGACCCAGTACTTC.

This clonotype has more than one count but fewer than ten. This chain uses TRBV7-2 with TRBJ2-1; D assignment may be TRBD1 or TRBD2 (5 bases each). The length of the CDR3 is 15 residues. The germline V and J ends were trimmed by 4 bases and 0 bases, with 10 bases remaining between them. CDR1 is SGHTA, CDR2 FQGNSA, per germline. CDR3 nucleotides: TGTGCCAGCAGCTCCAGAGGGGACTCCTACAATGAGCAGTTCTTC. This gives the protein CASSSRGDSYNEQFF.

This clonotype appeared many times. The CDR3 nucleotides read TGTGCCAGCAGTTACCTCTGGGACAGGGGCAATGAGCAGTTCTTC. This translates into CASSYLWDRGNEQFF. This rearrangement joins TRBV6-2 or TRBV6-3 to TRBJ2-1; TRBD1 matches at 10 bases. Trimming removed 2 bases from V and 6 bases from J; junction bases left unmatched: 4. The CDR3 runs 15 residues. Per germline, CDR1 MNHEY and CDR2 SVGEGT.

The V call is TRBV27, the J call TRBJ1-2, with a weak D call TRBD1 (6 bases). Germline CDR1 MNHEY, CDR2 SMNVEV (reference sequence). V lost 4 bases, J lost 8 bases, and 14 bases lay in between. CDR3 size: 13 residues. The CDR3 DNA reads as TGTGCCAGCAGTTCTTTACAGGGAGGCGGCTACACCTTC. It translates to CASSSLQGGGYTF.